This TCR beta chain was obtained from a study of T-cell reconstitution after alpha-beta-depleted transplantation in children. A TCRbeta library incorporating unique molecular identifiers was prepared. One entry per CDR3 protein, called by TCRdb with MiXCR from the PCR reads. This table has about 540,000 distinct CDR3 sequences, about 18% appearing once. The input for sequencing was PBMCs from the stem cell graft donor, taken from the stem cell graft. This clonotype was sampled from a human donor who donated a stem cell graft to a child with acute lymphoblastic leukemia.

The CDR3 loop is CSGLNTEAFF. Written as DNA, the CDR3 is TGCAGCGGGCTGAACACTGAAGCTTTCTTT. J is TRBJ1-1 and V is TRBV29-1; D is ambiguous. The CDR3 extends over 10 amino acids. The ends were cut back, 7 bases at V and 0 bases at J, with 3 bases in the middle. Germline V gene sequence: CDR1 SQVTM, CDR2 ANQGSEA.